This T cell receptor beta chain is drawn from a study of shared clonotypes between healthy human individuals. TCRdb's copy holds only in-frame clones and misses some; the assay was immunoSEQ multiplex PCR. The data contain some 1 million clones, approximately 72% of them seen just once; the ten biggest clones take up about 1.5%. The sequence derives from a man between 18 and 29 years old in good health. The specimen was memory CD4+ T cells sorted from blood. Specified subset: CD45RA-negative fraction.

CDR3 bases: TGCGCCAGCAGCTTGAGGGCTACAGGGACCTACGAGCAGTACTTC. Its translation is CASSLRATGTYEQYF. The chain uses TRBV5-1 and TRBJ2-7; TRBD1 might be the D (6 bases). This CDR3 is built from 15 residues. In germline, CDR1 is SGHRS, CDR2 YFSETQ. V lost 1 base and J lost 2, with 13 bases in between.